Sequencing of this TCR beta chain was carried out in a study of T cell changes during pregnancy in multiple sclerosis. Produced via immunoSEQ multiplex PCR; TCRdb's table is partial and in-frame only. Altogether almost 20,000 clones are present, about nine tenths being singletons, with the ten largest covering about 5.9%. The junction had 5 bases not matched to a gene; V was cut back by 6 bases and J by 0 bases. The CDR3 totals 15 residues. CDR1 and CDR2 from the germline V gene are KGHSH and LQKENI. The TCR was taken from a female donor in good health, enrolled as a control in a pregnancy study. Sequencing used CD8+ T cells from peripheral blood mononuclear cells, obtained in the third trimester of pregnancy. This rearrangement joins TRBV18 to TRBJ2-1, with TRBD1 matching over 7 bases. CDR3 in amino acids: CASSPDRDSYNEQFF. CDR3 in DNA: TGTGCCAGCTCTCCCGACAGGGACTCCTACAATGAGCAGTTCTTC.